This T cell receptor beta chain was found in a study of blood T cell repertoires in COVID-19. Study information: Samples taken during acute and convalescent COVID-19 were collected in the United States, Italy and Spain.

The CDR3 extends over 16 amino acids. Germline loops: CDR1 SGHRS, CDR2 YFSETQ. The V end was cut by 5 bases, the J end by 0 bases, with 14 bases between. In the study's own analysis: Reference gene primer amplification gave nucleated cell count estimates. TCRdb keeps only in-frame clones here, not all; method: immunoSEQ multiplex PCR. That table supplies the V and J calls and clone size; D and trimming were determined from the DNA. The repertoire consists of under 200,000 clones, with roughly 82% occurring once and the leading ten covering 5% to 7%. Participant-reported clinical history was the basis for cohort assignment.

The sequencing input was PBMCs or T cells enriched from blood (not recorded which). The clonotype was recovered from a man aged 35 to 55 with acute COVID-19. This chain links TRBV5-1 with TRBJ1-4, with D hard to call. CDR3 sequence reads: CASSVLASSTNEKLFF. The CDR3 nucleotides read TGCGCCAGCAGTGTATTGGCATCGTCAACTAATGAAAAACTGTTTTTT.